The 3 T cell receptor beta chains below were found in one sample sequenced in a study of T cell changes during pregnancy in multiple sclerosis. Assay: immunoSEQ multiplex PCR; the TCRdb copy retains only in-frame clones and omits some. The sample records 85,000 to 130,000 clones, around 92% being singletons. Sequencing was performed on peripheral blood, taken after pregnancy. The receptors originated from a female donor with multiple sclerosis, enrolled in a pregnancy study.

The chain uses TRBV28 and TRBJ2-1, with D tentatively TRBD1 (6 bases). V was shortened by 8 bases and J by 0 bases, with 11 bases between the two germline ends. CDR3 length: 14 residues. The germline V gene encodes CDR1 MDHEN and CDR2 SYDVKM. The CDR3, as DNA: TGTGCCAGCTGCCAAGGGGGCTCCTACAATGAGCAGTTCTTC. It encodes CASCQGGSYNEQFF. Drawing the rest from reference TRBV28 and TRBJ2-1, the complete variable domain is DVKVTQSSRYLVKRTGEKVFLECVQDMDHENMFWYRQDPGLGLRLIYFSYDVKMKEKGDIPEGYSVSREKKERFSLILESASTNQTSMYLCASCQGGSYNEQFFGPGTRLTVL.

On this clone: An end of the junction does not agree with germline; a read error may underlie this. The rearrangement uses TRBV6-5 and TRBJ2-7; TRBD2 agrees at 7 bases. The CDR3 totals 15 residues. CDR1 is MNHEY, CDR2 SVGAGI, per germline. The CDR3 DNA reads as TGTGCCAGCAGTTACTCGAGGGGAGGGATTGGTTGGGTCGTATTC. This gives the protein CASSYSRGGIGWVVF.

This chain connects TRBV7-9 to TRBJ2-3; D possibly corresponds to TRBD2 (6 bases). Trimming took off 5 bases at V and 2 bases at J, with 23 bases between the two ends. Germline lookup yields CDR1 SEHNR and CDR2 FQNEAQ (reference sequence). CDR3 length equals 18 residues. The chain's CDR3 is CASSHRVPSRGNTDTQYF. CDR3 nucleotides: TGTGCCAGCAGCCATCGGGTCCCCTCGCGGGGAAACACAGATACGCAGTATTTT.